This T cell receptor (beta chain) comes out of a study of blood T cells in healthy people across ages. V was clipped by 0 bases and J by 4 bases, with 13 bases between them. The CDR3 contains 15 residues. Germline lookup yields CDR1 SGDLS and CDR2 YYNGEE. For the second PCR, which ran for about 6 to 11 cycles, a sample-barcoded 5' primer and a J-beta primer mix were used. Unique molecular identifiers of 12 random nucleotides labeled each cDNA. TCRdb re-called the 5' RACE reads through MiXCR, storing one row per CDR3 protein. The sample lists 700,000 or so distinct CDR3 sequences; around 41% were seen once. This clonotype was observed a few times. Its antigen remains unidentified. Study-level points and caveats: The donors' CMV status was not determined, possibly confounding changes in expanded clonotypes.

The clonotype comes from a man older than 75 in good health. The specimen was blood. The chain employs TRBV9 and TRBJ1-2, with D possibly matching TRBD1 (6 bases). The CDR3 reads CASSVVQDSPYGYTF. Here the CDR3 DNA reads TGTGCCAGCAGCGTAGTACAGGACAGCCCCTATGGCTACACCTTC.